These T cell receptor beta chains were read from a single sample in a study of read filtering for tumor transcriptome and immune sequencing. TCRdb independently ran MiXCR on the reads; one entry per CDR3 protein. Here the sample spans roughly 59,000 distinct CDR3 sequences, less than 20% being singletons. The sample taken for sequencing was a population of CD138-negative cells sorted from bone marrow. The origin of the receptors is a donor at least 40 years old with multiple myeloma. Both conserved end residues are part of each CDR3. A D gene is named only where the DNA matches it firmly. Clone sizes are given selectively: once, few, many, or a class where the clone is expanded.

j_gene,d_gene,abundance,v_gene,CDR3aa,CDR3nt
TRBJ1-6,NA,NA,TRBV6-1,CASSEFRRLSYNSPLHF,TGTGCCAGCAGTGAATTCCGCAGGTTGTCTTATAATTCACCCCTCCACTTT
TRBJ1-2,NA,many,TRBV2,CASEGEDTTHGYTF,TGTGCCAGCGAGGGGGAGGACACAACCCATGGCTACACCTTC
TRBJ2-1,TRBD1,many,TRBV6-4,CASSGLRGNEQFF,TGTGCCAGCAGTGGGCTCAGGGGGAATGAGCAGTTCTTC
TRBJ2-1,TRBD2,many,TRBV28,CASRWTSGHNEQFF,TGTGCCAGCAGGTGGACTAGCGGACACAATGAGCAGTTCTTC
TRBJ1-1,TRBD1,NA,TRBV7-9,CASSLTGGAGAEAFF,TGTGCCAGCAGCTTAACAGGGGGCGCGGGCGCTGAAGCTTTCTTT
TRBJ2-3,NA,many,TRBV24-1,CATSDPSQGGEVTDTQYF,TGTGCCACCAGTGATCCCTCCCAGGGGGGAGAGGTGACAGATACGCAGTATTTT
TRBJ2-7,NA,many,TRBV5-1,CASSVTTGYEQYF,TGCGCCAGCAGCGTGACGACAGGATACGAGCAGTACTTC
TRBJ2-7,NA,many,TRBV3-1,CASSQDRVGIYEQYF,TGTGCCAGCAGCCAAGACAGGGTCGGAATCTACGAGCAGTACTTC
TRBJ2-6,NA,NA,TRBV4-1,CASSQNSWGSGANVLTF,TGCGCCAGCAGCCAAAACAGTTGGGGCTCTGGGGCCAACGTCCTGACTTTC
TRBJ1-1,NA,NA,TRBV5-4,CASSLGYDNSPPHF,TGTGCCAGCTCCCTAGGCTACGACAATTCACCCCCTCACTTT
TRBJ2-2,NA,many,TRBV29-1,CSVSARFTGELFF,TGCAGCGTATCGGCCCGTTTCACCGGGGAGCTGTTTTTT
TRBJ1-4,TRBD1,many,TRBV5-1,CASSPQGVPNEKLFF,TGCGCCAGCAGCCCACAGGGGGTCCCTAATGAAAAACTGTTTTTT
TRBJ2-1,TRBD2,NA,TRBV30,CAWSWLAGIVQFF,TGTGCCTGGAGTTGGTTAGCGGGAATTGTGCAGTTCTTC
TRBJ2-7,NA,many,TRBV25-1,CASTEWDSYEQYF,TGTGCCAGCACCGAATGGGACTCCTACGAGCAGTACTTC
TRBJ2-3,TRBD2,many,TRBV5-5,CASSSRTSGGSTDTQYF,TGTGCCAGCAGCTCCCGGACTAGCGGGGGGAGCACAGATACGCAGTATTTT